This T cell receptor (beta chain) was sequenced during a study of blood T cell repertoires in COVID-19. Trimming shortened V by 0 bases and J by 0 bases, and 6 bases separated the two germline ends. Germline V gives CDR1 MRHNA, CDR2 SNTAGT. The CDR3 spans 15 residues. In the authors' methods: Nucleated cell counts were estimated from reference gene primer amplification. The assay was immunoSEQ multiplex PCR, and TCRdb's table has in-frame clones only and misses some. D and trimming were read from the DNA, whereas the V and J calls and clone size are those reported in that table. The sample has 95,000 to 150,000 clones; just under 80% are singletons. Comments on this clone: The identical CDR3 is also encoded by other nucleotide sequences in the sample.

The TCR originated in a man in his 60s with active or convalescent COVID-19. The genes are TRBV6-4 and TRBJ2-1; D possibly corresponds to TRBD2 (6 bases). The source material was peripheral blood. The CDR3 DNA is TGTGCCAGCAGTGACTCTAGCGGCTCCTACAATGAGCAGTTCTTC. The encoded protein is CASSDSSGSYNEQFF.